The 10 T cell receptor beta chains given below trace back to one sample, sequenced in a study of T cell responses to AZD1222 COVID-19 vaccine (dated by TCRdb to about 2021). The sample's time point label, decoded: baseline before first vaccination. Library generation was performed with the immunoSEQ multiplex PCR assay. The table was pulled from immuneACCESS by TCRdb, which kept in-frame rearrangements only. Such tables lose some clones; where checked, under half of the loss comes from unresolved V genes, and the rest has no known cause. Within this sample are about 180,000 clones, with almost 90% of them counted one time only. The top ten clones comprise approximately 0.5% of the sample. The input for sequencing was peripheral blood, taken on day 0 of AZD1222 vaccination. The receptors derive from an adult in good health.

The chain carries TRBV10-3 and TRBJ2-1, with D perhaps given as TRBD1 or TRBD2 (6 bases each). With 7 bases removed from V and 3 bases from J, the gap between germline ends came to 13 bases. The CDR3 is 14 residues long. Germline V gene lookup returns CDR1 ENHRY and CDR2 SYGVKD. CDR3 sequence: CAIKGGGSYNEQFF. The CDR3 DNA is TGTGCCATCAAGGGGGGAGGTAGCTACAATGAGCAGTTCTTC.

This clone appeared a single time. The V call is TRBV9, the J call TRBJ2-3; D uncertain. V lost 7 bases, J lost 0 bases, and 12 bases lay in between. The CDR3 has 14 residues. The germline V gene encodes CDR1 SGDLS and CDR2 YYNGEE. CDR3 sequence (DNA): TGTGCCAGCGAGGTCGGAATCAGCACAGATACGCAGTATTTT. Residues: CASEVGISTDTQYF. Full variable domain (outside the CDR3, taken from reference TRBV9 and TRBJ2-3): DSGVTQTPKHLITATGQRVTLRCSPRSGDLSVYWYQQSLDQGLQFLIQYYNGEERAKGNILERFSAQQFPDLHSELNLSSLELGDSALYFCASEVGISTDTQYFGPGTRLTVL.

The V call is TRBV5-6, the J call TRBJ2-6; D is uncertain. V was cut by 3 bases and J by 0 bases, with 10 bases left in between. The CDR3 has 16 residues. Germline-derived CDR1 and CDR2 are SGHDT and YYEEEE. In nucleotides, the CDR3 is TGTGCCAGCAGCTCCGACCCGAACTCTGGGGCCAACGTCCTGACTTTC. Protein product: CASSSDPNSGANVLTF.

V and J are TRBV28 and TRBJ1-1; no reliable D call. V was clipped by 5 bases and J by 1 base, with 5 bases between them. Germline V gene data show CDR1 as MDHEN and CDR2 as SYDVKM. The CDR3 is 12 amino acids. CDR3 sequence reads: CASSLRNTEAFF. The CDR3 DNA is TGTGCCAGCAGTCTGAGGAACACTGAAGCTTTCTTT.

The V gene is TRBV24-1, the J gene TRBJ2-7, with a possible D match to TRBD1 (5 bases). CDR3 length equals 13 residues. V lost 9 bases to trimming and J lost 3 bases, with 14 bases between them. Germline lookup yields CDR1 KGHDR and CDR2 SFDVKD. CDR3 residues: CATGDGHNYEQYF. The CDR3, as DNA: TGTGCCACCGGGGATGGACACAACTACGAGCAGTACTTC.

The chain joins TRBV10-3 to TRBJ2-1, with 7 bases matching TRBD2. The CDR3 totals 17 residues. Trimming cost V 6 bases and J 8 bases; bases outside gene matches: 19. CDR1 ENHRY and CDR2 SYGVKD come from the germline V gene. The CDR3 loop is CAISPTQGGTKSDEQFF. Written as DNA, the CDR3 is TGTGCCATCAGCCCCACTCAGGGAGGGACGAAGAGCGATGAGCAGTTCTTC.

This clone has just one count. This chain joins TRBV4-3 and TRBJ1-3; the match to TRBD1 covers 7 bases. This CDR3 has 16 residues. The germline V gene encodes CDR1 LGHNA and CDR2 YSLEER. Unmatched junction bases numbered 7, after V lost 0 bases and J lost 5 bases. CDR3: CASSQEYRGIRNTIYF. The CDR3 DNA follows: TGCGCCAGCAGCCAAGAGTACAGGGGCATTCGAAACACCATATATTTT.

This chain connects TRBV28 to TRBJ1-3; D is uncertain. This CDR3 is built from 12 residues. V gave up 6 bases and J gave up 0 bases, with 3 bases separating them. Germline V gene data show CDR1 as MDHEN and CDR2 as SYDVKM. This CDR3 is CASRLSGNTIYF. CDR3 nucleotide sequence: TGTGCCAGCAGACTCTCTGGAAACACCATATATTTT.

This chain joins TRBV30 and TRBJ1-5; no firm D call. V was pared by 0 bases and J by 2 bases, with 11 bases between. This CDR3 comprises 15 residues. The germline V gene has CDR1 GTSNPN and CDR2 SVGIG (reference sequence). The CDR3 nucleotides read TGTGCCTGGAGTGTAAGGCAGTCGGGCAATCAGCCCCAGCATTTT. Residues: CAWSVRQSGNQPQHF. Drawing the rest from reference TRBV30 and TRBJ1-5, the complete variable domain is SQTIHQWPATLVQPVGSPLSLECTVEGTSNPNLYWYRQAAGRGLQLLFYSVGIGQISSEVPQNLSASRPQDRQFILSSKKLLLSDSGFYLCAWSVRQSGNQPQHFGDGTRLSIL.

The CDR3 sequence is CASSVPGSYNEQFF. The CDR3 region has the DNA TGTGCCAGCAGCGTACCAGGAAGCTACAATGAGCAGTTCTTC. V usage is TRBV7-8 and J usage is TRBJ2-1; D remains unclear. Trimming took 5 bases from V and 3 from J, leaving 11 bases between them. Germline CDR1 reads SGHVS; CDR2 reads FQNEAQ. CDR3 length: 14 residues.